The 31 T cell receptor beta chains in this list originate from one sample, sequenced in a study of control samples from healthy donors and cancer patients. The assay was immunoSEQ multiplex PCR, and TCRdb's table has in-frame clones only and misses some. The data hold 200,000 to 250,000 clones, with roughly 94% observed a single time. Sample: blood. The receptors were sampled from a man aged 50-59 years in good health.

This chain joins TRBV28 and TRBJ1-6, with D perhaps matching TRBD1 (6 bases). Germline assignment: CDR1 MDHEN and CDR2 SYDVKM. There are 17 residues in the CDR3. Trimming left V 4 bases short and J 6 bases short, with 19 bases between. The CDR3 is CASSSDSGDPVNSPLHF. The DNA for the CDR3 is TGTGCCAGCAGTTCGGACAGTGGGGACCCTGTTAATTCACCCCTCCACTTT.

The chain links TRBV10-1 to TRBJ2-7; 7 bases are a match to TRBD1. V lost 2 bases to trimming and J lost 3 bases; unmatched junction nucleotides: 4. The germline V gene encodes CDR1 WNHNN and CDR2 SYGVQD (reference sequence). The CDR3 is made up of 14 amino acids. CDR3 in DNA: TGCGCCAGCAGTGAGGGGACAGCTTTCTACGAGCAGTACGTC. It yields the protein CASSEGTAFYEQYV.

The rearrangement links TRBV27 to TRBJ1-2; weak D call: TRBD1 (6 bases). Germline assignment: CDR1 MNHEY and CDR2 SMNVEV (reference sequence). This CDR3 comprises 15 residues. Trimming left V 4 bases short and J 0 bases short, with 12 bases between. CDR3 protein: CASSSTGGPNYGYTF. In DNA, the CDR3 is TGTGCCAGCAGTTCGACAGGCGGACCTAACTATGGCTACACCTTC.

The gene calls are TRBV7-2 and TRBJ1-5; maybe TRBD1 (5 bases). From germline, CDR1 is SGHTA and CDR2 FQGNSA. The CDR3 length is 16 residues. V was pared by 5 bases and J by 1 base, with 15 bases between. The CDR3 sequence is CASSVPGRGSNQPQHF. CDR3 DNA: TGTGCCAGCAGCGTACCGGGACGAGGGAGCAATCAGCCCCAGCATTTT.

This chain uses TRBV5-5 with TRBJ1-3; D perhaps matches TRBD1 (6 bases). The CDR3 is made up of 16 amino acids. Trimming took 1 base from V and 3 from J, leaving 14 bases between them. Germline assignment: CDR1 SGHKS and CDR2 YYEKEE (reference sequence). CDR3 DNA sequence: TGTGCCAGCAGCTTGTACGCGGCAGGGGTTGGAAACACCATATATTTT. It is translated as CASSLYAAGVGNTIYF.

The genes are TRBV5-6 and TRBJ2-7; TRBD2 aligns across 8 bases. V lost 1 base to trimming and J lost 3 bases; unmatched junction nucleotides: 6. The CDR3 has 15 residues. Germline V gene lookup returns CDR1 SGHDT and CDR2 YYEEEE. CDR3 in amino acids: CASSLRRLAGYEQYF. CDR3 in DNA: TGTGCCAGCAGCTTGCGGCGGCTAGCGGGCTACGAGCAGTACTTC.

The chain joins TRBV7-8 to TRBJ1-6; 7 nucleotides agree with TRBD1. CDR3 length equals 15 residues. In germline, CDR1 is SGHVS, CDR2 FQNEAQ. The V and J ends lost 4 bases and 6 bases, in that order; junction bases with no gene match: 6. DNA of the CDR3: TGTGCCAGCAGCTCCGACAGGGTGCGTAATTCACCCCTCCACTTT. Its protein is CASSSDRVRNSPLHF.

The chain joins TRBV5-1 to TRBJ1-1; D is uncertain. Germline V gene data show CDR1 as SGHRS and CDR2 as YFSETQ. The length of the CDR3 is 14 residues. V lost 0 bases, J lost 4 bases, and 10 bases lay in between. The CDR3 protein is CASSLAEGLTEAFF. CDR3 bases: TGCGCCAGCAGCTTGGCGGAAGGCCTCACTGAAGCTTTCTTT. Based on the CDR3 plus reference TRBV5-1 and TRBJ1-1, the full variable domain is KAGVTQTPRYLIKTRGQQVTLSCSPISGHRSVSWYQQTPGQGLQFLFEYFSETQRNKGNFPGRFSGRQFSNSRSEMNVSTLELGDSALYLCASSLAEGLTEAFFGQGTRLTVV.

This rearrangement joins TRBV4-1 to TRBJ1-2; D not certain. V was trimmed by 0 bases and J by 8 bases, leaving 10 bases between them. The CDR3 is made up of 13 amino acids. From germline, CDR1 is MGHRA and CDR2 YSYEKL. DNA of the CDR3: TGCGCCAGCAGCCAAGATCGAATGCGGGGCTACACCTTC. Translated: CASSQDRMRGYTF.

The rearrangement joins TRBV3-1 (or the pseudogene TRBV3-2) to TRBJ2-3, with TRBD2 matching 7 bases. Germline CDR1 reads LGHDT; CDR2 reads YNNKEL (reference sequence). V gave up 1 base and J gave up 1 base; unmatched junction bases: 11. The CDR3 length is 18 residues. The CDR3 nucleotides are TGTGCCAGCAGCCAAGGCCAGCGGGGCACCCTTCGCACAGATACGCAGTATTTT. This sequence encodes CASSQGQRGTLRTDTQYF.

The chain joins TRBV7-9 to TRBJ1-1; D unclear. This CDR3 region has 12 residues. V lost 4 bases and J 8 bases, leaving 11 bases between the germline ends. Per the germline V gene, CDR1 is SEHNR and CDR2 is FQNEAQ (reference sequence). CDR3 protein: CASSSPSTEAFF. DNA for the CDR3: TGTGCCAGCAGCTCCCCCTCGACGGAAGCTTTCTTT.

The V call is TRBV6-1, the J call TRBJ1-5; D remains ambiguous. The CDR3 covers 15 residues. V was cut by 0 bases and J by 7 bases, with 13 bases left in between. The germline V gene has CDR1 MNHNS and CDR2 SASEGT. Here the CDR3 DNA reads TGTGCCAGCAGTGAAGCGGTACCGTTCGGGCAGCCCCAGCATTTT. This codes for CASSEAVPFGQPQHF.

This chain links TRBV6-6 with TRBJ1-5; D possibly corresponds to TRBD1 (5 bases). Germline V gene data show CDR1 as MNHNY and CDR2 as SVGAGI (reference sequence). The CDR3 loop spans 14 amino acids. The V gene lost 10 bases and the J gene lost 12 bases, with 25 bases spanning the gap. This CDR3 reads CATHSNYGQGRQHF. The CDR3 bases are TGTGCCACCCATTCAAATTACGGCCAGGGTCGCCAGCATTTT.

V usage is TRBV15 and J usage is TRBJ1-5; D ambiguous. The germline gives CDR1 LNHNV, CDR2 YYDKDF (reference sequence). CDR3 length: 14 amino acids. The V end was cut by 2 bases, the J end by 3 bases, with 8 bases between. The CDR3 DNA reads as TGTGCCACCAGCAGACAGAGGGACAATCAGCCCCAGCATTTT. Translating gives CATSRQRDNQPQHF.

This chain connects TRBV7-9 to TRBJ1-1, with TRBD1 matching 7 bases. V was pared by 4 bases and J by 3 bases, with 2 bases of the junction left unmatched. The CDR3 is 13 amino acids. Germline V gene sequence: CDR1 SEHNR, CDR2 FQNEAQ (reference sequence). Here the CDR3 DNA reads TGTGCCAGCAGCTCCCAGGGGGACACTGAAGCTTTCTTT. Translation gives CASSSQGDTEAFF.

The chain has TRBV5-6 and TRBJ2-3, with 7 bases that match TRBD1. The trim removed 0 bases at V and 6 bases at J, leaving 10 bases unmatched. Germline CDR1 is SGHDT and CDR2 is YYEEEE. This CDR3 has 16 residues. CDR3 sequence: CASSLVGQAHIDTQYF. In DNA form, the CDR3 reads TGTGCCAGCAGCTTGGTCGGACAGGCGCATATCGATACGCAGTATTTT.

This chain uses TRBV6-5 with TRBJ2-1; D possibly corresponds to TRBD2 (5 bases). CDR1 and CDR2 (germline): MNHEY, SVGAGI. The CDR3 runs 14 residues. V lost 4 bases to trimming and J lost 8 bases, with 15 bases between them. The CDR3 DNA reads TGTGCCAGCAGTTCCCCCTCGAGGGTGGATGAGCAGTTCTTC. This translates into CASSSPSRVDEQFF.

V usage is TRBV19 and J usage is TRBJ2-1, with D possibly matching TRBD2 (7 bases). The CDR3 has 17 amino acids. The germline V gene encodes CDR1 LNHDA and CDR2 SQIVND (reference sequence). With 2 bases removed from V and 0 bases from J, the gap between germline ends came to 14 bases. Here the CDR3 DNA reads TGTGCCAGTAGTATACGTGGGGGCGGGGGCTCCTACAATGAGCAGTTCTTC. It translates to CASSIRGGGGSYNEQFF.

The rearrangement joins TRBV4-1 to TRBJ1-5; D gene ambiguous. Germline assignment: CDR1 MGHRA and CDR2 YSYEKL. The CDR3 length is 12 residues. Trimming took 4 bases from V and 3 from J, leaving 4 bases between them. CDR3: CASSPPNQPQHF. As DNA, the CDR3 is TGCGCCAGCAGCCCCCCCAATCAGCCCCAGCATTTT.

This chain links TRBV30 with TRBJ1-3; no clear D gene. The V gene lost 3 bases and the J gene lost 8 bases, with 26 bases spanning the gap. The CDR3 has 17 residues. Germline V gene sequence: CDR1 GTSNPN, CDR2 SVGIG (reference sequence). Written as DNA, the CDR3 is TGTGCCTGGAGCCTAAGGGTCTTAAGTCCTGAGGGCCACACCATATATTTT. Translating it yields CAWSLRVLSPEGHTIYF.

The genes are TRBV19 and TRBJ2-1; maybe TRBD1 (6 bases). This CDR3 spans 12 amino acids. V lost 5 bases, J lost 12 bases, and 14 bases lay in between. The germline V gene encodes CDR1 LNHDA and CDR2 SQIVND (reference sequence). This CDR3 is CASSSQGGVQFF. The CDR3 DNA is TGTGCCAGTAGTTCGCAAGGGGGTGTGCAGTTCTTC.

This clone was observed a few times. The genes are TRBV6-5 and TRBJ1-1, with D hard to call. The V gene's germline CDR1 is MNHEY and CDR2 SVGAGI. The CDR3 runs to 11 residues. The V and J ends lost 5 bases and 11 bases respectively, with 12 bases between them. In nucleotides, the CDR3 is TGTGCCAGCAGTCCCTGGGCCCACGCTTTCTTT. Translating it yields CASSPWAHAFF.

This clone appeared a single time. The V and J genes are TRBV6-6 and TRBJ1-2; no definite D call. The CDR3 has 12 amino acids. Germline CDR1 and CDR2: MNHNY and SVGAGI (reference sequence). The V and J ends lost 5 bases and 5 bases respectively, with 9 bases between them. The CDR3 DNA reads as TGTGCCAGCAGTAACGTACGTTATGGCTACACCTTC. Its translation: CASSNVRYGYTF.

This chain connects TRBV15 to TRBJ2-1, with 7 nucleotides matching TRBD2. The germline gives CDR1 LNHNV, CDR2 YYDKDF (reference sequence). This CDR3 contains 15 residues. The trim removed 5 bases at V and 4 bases at J, leaving 8 bases unmatched. The CDR3 region is CATSASGGRYNEQFF. CDR3 DNA: TGTGCCACCAGCGCATCGGGGGGACGGTACAATGAGCAGTTCTTC.

The chain recombines TRBV30 with TRBJ2-7, with 7 bases matching TRBD1. Germline V gene sequence: CDR1 GTSNPN, CDR2 SVGIG (reference sequence). V lost 1 base, J lost 6 bases, and 3 bases stayed unmatched. The CDR3 totals 12 residues. CDR3: CAWSDGTVEQYF. Written as DNA, the CDR3 is TGTGCCTGGAGTGACGGGACAGTCGAGCAGTACTTC. Based on the CDR3 plus reference TRBV30 and TRBJ2-7, the full variable domain is SQTIHQWPATLVQPVGSPLSLECTVEGTSNPNLYWYRQAAGRGLQLLFYSVGIGQISSEVPQNLSASRPQDRQFILSSKKLLLSDSGFYLCAWSDGTVEQYFGPGTRLTVT.

V gene TRBV19 combines with J gene TRBJ2-4; D not certain. Deletions cut 7 bases from V and 0 bases from J, with 7 bases between. The CDR3 runs to 13 residues. CDR1 is LNHDA, CDR2 SQIVND, per germline (reference sequence). CDR3 DNA sequence: TGTGCCAGTAAAGACCTAGCCAAAAACATTCAGTACTTC. Residues: CASKDLAKNIQYF.

A few counts support this clone. V is TRBV24-1 and J is TRBJ2-6; D is possibly TRBD1 (6 bases). The V gene lost 5 bases and the J gene lost 2 bases, with 12 bases spanning the gap. The CDR3 sequence is 16 residues long. Germline CDR1 KGHDR, CDR2 SFDVKD. CDR3 bases: TGTGCCACCAGTGCGACAGGTTTCACTGGGGCCAACGTCCTGACTTTC. Translating it yields CATSATGFTGANVLTF.

The CDR3 DNA is TGCGCCAGCAGCTTGGAACCAGGTGGTCTTAATTCACCCCTCCACTTT. It yields the protein CASSLEPGGLNSPLHF. The V gene is TRBV5-1, the J gene TRBJ1-6; no reliable D call. The V end lost 0 bases, the J end lost 6 bases, and 13 bases lay between the germline ends. This CDR3 comprises 16 residues. Germline loops: CDR1 SGHRS, CDR2 YFSETQ.

The V gene is TRBV14, the J gene TRBJ1-1, with D possibly TRBD1 on 6 matching bases. The CDR3 is 15 amino acids. V lost 3 bases, J lost 1 base, and 12 bases lay in between. Germline CDR1 reads SGHDN; CDR2 reads FVKESK. CDR3 nucleotide sequence: TGTGCCAGCAGCCAGCCCGGGACAAAGAACACTGAAGCTTTCTTT. Protein: CASSQPGTKNTEAFF.

The chain employs TRBV7-9 and TRBJ2-1, with 11 positions matching TRBD2. Unmatched junction bases numbered 3, after V lost 9 bases and J lost 2 bases. The CDR3 is 14 amino acids. The V gene's germline CDR1 is SEHNR and CDR2 FQNEAQ (reference sequence). In nucleotides, the CDR3 is TGTGCCAGTAGCGGGGGGGCCCCCTACAATGAGCAGTTCTTC. Protein product: CASSGGAPYNEQFF.

The CDR3 protein is CASSLTTLPGTGNSPLHF. The CDR3 DNA is TGCGCCAGCAGCCTCACCACCCTCCCCGGGACTGGAAATTCACCCCTCCACTTT. The chain is built from TRBV4-1 and TRBJ1-6; a possible D gene is TRBD1 (5 bases). The CDR3 extends over 18 amino acids. Germline-derived CDR1 and CDR2 are MGHRA and YSYEKL. V dropped 4 bases and J dropped 7 bases, with 23 bases sitting between them.